Shown below are 8 T cell receptor beta chains from a single sample sequenced in a study of naive and memory T cell subsets. Two oligonucleotides, mixed equimolar, formed the beta constant-region primer covering TRBC1 and TRBC2. Nested alpha and beta constant-region primers with the SP2 primer drove four PCR rounds on ligated cDNA. TCRdb itself ran the UMI-ligation and nested PCR reads through MiXCR, one entry per CDR3 protein. The sample holds some 110,000 distinct CDR3 sequences, around a third seen once. Sequenced sample: central memory CD4+ T cells from blood. The origin of the receptors is a human donor in good health.

This rearrangement joins TRBV10-3 to TRBJ1-1; D gene unclear. Germline lookup yields CDR1 ENHRY and CDR2 SYGVKD. The CDR3 totals 12 residues. V gave up 0 bases and J gave up 6 bases, with 5 bases separating them. The CDR3 DNA reads TGTGCCATCAGTGAGTCAATGGCTGAAGCTTTCTTT. It specifies CAISESMAEAFF.

J is TRBJ2-5 and V is TRBV7-8; 9 positions match TRBD2. Germline CDR1 and CDR2: SGHVS and FQNEAQ. Trimming removed 5 bases from V and 5 bases from J; junction bases left unmatched: 9. The CDR3 sequence is 15 residues long. The CDR3, as DNA: TGTGCCAGCAGCCCCTTTAGCGGGAGAGGGGAGACCCAGTACTTC. This translates into CASSPFSGRGETQYF.

Ten or more counts support this clonotype. The J gene is TRBJ2-1, the V gene TRBV12-3 or TRBV12-4; D possibly corresponds to TRBD2 (7 bases). This CDR3 has 11 amino acids. The V end lost 8 bases, the J end lost 10 bases, and 12 bases lay between the germline ends. The CDR3 protein is CASGGGWEQFF. The CDR3, as DNA: TGTGCCAGCGGGGGGGGCTGGGAGCAGTTCTTC.

The chain joins TRBV20-1 to TRBJ2-5, with 7 bases matching TRBD1. Germline CDR1 is DFQATT and CDR2 is SNEGSKA (reference sequence). This CDR3 is 16 amino acids long. Losses at the gene ends were 0 bases for V and 4 bases for J; bases not matched to a gene: 11. The CDR3 DNA is TGCAGTGCTAGAGACGGGAAAGGGGGCTGGCGAGAGACCCAGTACTTC. Translating gives CSARDGKGGWRETQYF.

This clonotype appeared once. The chain combines TRBV15 with TRBJ2-2; the D gene is possibly TRBD2 (6 bases). CDR1 is LNHNV and CDR2 is YYDKDF in the germline V gene (reference sequence). The V end was cut by 3 bases, the J end by 6 bases, with 11 bases between. CDR3 length: 14 amino acids. The CDR3: CATSRGGDSGELFF. The CDR3 DNA sequence: TGTGCCACCAGCAGGGGGGGAGATTCCGGGGAGCTGTTTTTT.

The chain couples TRBV11-2 to TRBJ1-2, with a tentative D call TRBD1 (5 bases). V lost 3 bases and J lost 8, with 16 bases in between. This CDR3 is 14 amino acids long. Looked up from germline, CDR1 is SGHAT and CDR2 is FQNNGV. This CDR3 is CASSFGRESQGYTF. Written as DNA, the CDR3 is TGTGCCAGCAGCTTCGGCAGGGAGTCTCAGGGCTACACCTTC.

This clonotype was detected only a few times. The chain has TRBV3-1 and TRBJ2-7, with 7 bases that match TRBD2. This CDR3 has 16 amino acids. Losses at the gene ends were 0 bases for V and 2 bases for J; bases not matched to a gene: 7. CDR1 is LGHDT and CDR2 is YNNKEL in the germline V gene (reference sequence). This CDR3 is CASSQDYGGSTYEQYF. CDR3 nucleotides: TGTGCCAGCAGCCAAGATTACGGCGGGAGCACCTACGAGCAGTACTTC.

The rearrangement uses TRBV9 and TRBJ2-1; 7 bases fit TRBD2. CDR1 is SGDLS, CDR2 YYNGEE, per germline. J was trimmed by 7 bases and V by 0 bases; bases with no gene match: 7. CDR3 length: 15 residues. The CDR3 loop is CASSVDRLAENEQFF. CDR3 DNA: TGTGCCAGCAGCGTAGATAGACTAGCAGAGAATGAGCAGTTCTTC.